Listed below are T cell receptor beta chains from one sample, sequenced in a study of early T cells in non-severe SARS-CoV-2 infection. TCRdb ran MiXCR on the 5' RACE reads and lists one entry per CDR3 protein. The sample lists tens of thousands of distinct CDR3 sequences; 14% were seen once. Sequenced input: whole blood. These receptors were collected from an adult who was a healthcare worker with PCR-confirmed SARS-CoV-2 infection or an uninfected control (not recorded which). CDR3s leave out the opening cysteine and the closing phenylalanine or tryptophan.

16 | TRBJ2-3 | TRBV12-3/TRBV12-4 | ASRSGTSFLNPTDTQY
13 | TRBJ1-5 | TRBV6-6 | ATRSGQGANQPQH
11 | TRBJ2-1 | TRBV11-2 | ASSPARHAEQF
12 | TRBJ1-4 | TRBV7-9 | ASSLAATNEKLF
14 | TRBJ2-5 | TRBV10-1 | ASSDQKNRVQETQY
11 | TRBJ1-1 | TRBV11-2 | ASFRTGVTEAF
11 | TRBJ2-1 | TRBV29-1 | SGWDPMGNEQF
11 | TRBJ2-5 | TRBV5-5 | ASSQTGKETQY
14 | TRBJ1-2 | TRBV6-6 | ASSPGQGARVVGYT
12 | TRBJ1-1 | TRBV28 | ASSARGLNTEAF
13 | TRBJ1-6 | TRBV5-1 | ASSLGQGYNSPLH
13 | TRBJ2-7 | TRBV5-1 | ASSLARTHQGEQY
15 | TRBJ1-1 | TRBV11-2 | ASNPMLPGVRDTEAF
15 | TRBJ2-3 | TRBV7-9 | ASSPRTSGGRGDTQY
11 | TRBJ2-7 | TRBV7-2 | ASSFTDRGKQY
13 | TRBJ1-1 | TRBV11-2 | ASSRRTGAGAEAF
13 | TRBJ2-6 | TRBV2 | ASSDSPSGANVLT
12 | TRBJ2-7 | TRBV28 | ASSWGQGTYEQY
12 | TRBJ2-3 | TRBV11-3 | ASSRGRGTDTQY
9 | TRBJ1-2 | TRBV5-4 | ASRNTGGYT
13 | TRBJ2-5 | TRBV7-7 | ASSLDRGQQETQY
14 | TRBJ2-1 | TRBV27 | ASSLSSGTVYNEQF
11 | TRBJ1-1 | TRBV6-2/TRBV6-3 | ASTRTGGTEAF
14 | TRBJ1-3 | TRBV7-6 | ASSVQGGVSGNTIY
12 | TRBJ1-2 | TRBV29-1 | SVEGPDSAYGYT
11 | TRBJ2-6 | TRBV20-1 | SAPSTGANVLT
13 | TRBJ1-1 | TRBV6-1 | ASSEMTGSNTEVF
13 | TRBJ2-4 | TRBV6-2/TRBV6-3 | ASSYGPGTKNIQY
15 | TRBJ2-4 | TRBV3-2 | ASSQDARAAGKNIQY
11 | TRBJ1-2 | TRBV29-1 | SGDAGGLYGYT
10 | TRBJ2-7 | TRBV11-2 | ASSSTHYEQY
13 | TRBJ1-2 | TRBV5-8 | ASSLVGGFIYGYT
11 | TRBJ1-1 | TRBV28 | ASSLASNTEAF
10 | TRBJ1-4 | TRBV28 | ASRGLVEKLF
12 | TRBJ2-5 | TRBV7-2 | ASSLRQRQETQY
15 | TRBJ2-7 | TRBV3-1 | ASSQAGQGGWVYEQY
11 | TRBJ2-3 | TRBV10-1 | ASSERLLDTQY
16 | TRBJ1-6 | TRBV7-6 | ASSIEGYGQMHNSPLH
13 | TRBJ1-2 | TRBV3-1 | ASSQGQGTSYGYT
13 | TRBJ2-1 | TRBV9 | ASSSTGGRVDEQF
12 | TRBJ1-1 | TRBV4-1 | ASSQEVGRTEAF
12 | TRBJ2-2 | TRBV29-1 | SVLTGLNTGELF
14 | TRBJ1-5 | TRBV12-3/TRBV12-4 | ASSPELHGGNQPQH
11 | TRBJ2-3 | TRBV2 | AGRLENTDTQY
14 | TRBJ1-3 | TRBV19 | ASSIQQGVPGNTIY
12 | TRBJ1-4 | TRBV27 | ASSWGQGREKLF
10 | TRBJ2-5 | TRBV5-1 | ATRRDQETQY
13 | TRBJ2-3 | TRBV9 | ASSVGRGPTDTQY